This T cell receptor beta chain is from a study of cytomegalovirus exposure and HLA in healthy donors. Study at large: Researchers previously reported finding some 110 million unique TCR beta sequences from about 200 million T cells.

Comment on this clone: Its antigen is undetermined.

It was with 60 Vbeta and 13 Jbeta primers that the PCR ran. Assay: immunoSEQ multiplex PCR; the TCRdb copy retains only in-frame clones and omits some. This repertoire shows approximately 190,000 clones, about four fifths found once; its top ten account for roughly 1.6%. Study-wide results and limits: Donor immune exposure was known only as CMV serostatus. Later on, an analysis tied approximately 17,000 TCR beta sequences to HLA alleles at 0.05 false discovery rate. Sequencing had likely introduced a cluster of highly shared sequence variants as an artifact.

Sequenced sample: PBMCs. This TCR came from a young woman in good health and CMV-seronegative.

The CDR3 DNA follows: TGTGCCAGCAGTTTCCGGGGGGCAGGGGGCGCTCTTGGCTACACCTTC. Its translation: CASSFRGAGGALGYTF. V is TRBV28 and J is TRBJ1-2, with 8 bases identical to TRBD1. The CDR3 runs 16 residues. CDR1 is MDHEN, CDR2 SYDVKM, per germline. After removal of 3 bases from V and 7 bases from J, the junction contained 13 bases not matched to a gene.